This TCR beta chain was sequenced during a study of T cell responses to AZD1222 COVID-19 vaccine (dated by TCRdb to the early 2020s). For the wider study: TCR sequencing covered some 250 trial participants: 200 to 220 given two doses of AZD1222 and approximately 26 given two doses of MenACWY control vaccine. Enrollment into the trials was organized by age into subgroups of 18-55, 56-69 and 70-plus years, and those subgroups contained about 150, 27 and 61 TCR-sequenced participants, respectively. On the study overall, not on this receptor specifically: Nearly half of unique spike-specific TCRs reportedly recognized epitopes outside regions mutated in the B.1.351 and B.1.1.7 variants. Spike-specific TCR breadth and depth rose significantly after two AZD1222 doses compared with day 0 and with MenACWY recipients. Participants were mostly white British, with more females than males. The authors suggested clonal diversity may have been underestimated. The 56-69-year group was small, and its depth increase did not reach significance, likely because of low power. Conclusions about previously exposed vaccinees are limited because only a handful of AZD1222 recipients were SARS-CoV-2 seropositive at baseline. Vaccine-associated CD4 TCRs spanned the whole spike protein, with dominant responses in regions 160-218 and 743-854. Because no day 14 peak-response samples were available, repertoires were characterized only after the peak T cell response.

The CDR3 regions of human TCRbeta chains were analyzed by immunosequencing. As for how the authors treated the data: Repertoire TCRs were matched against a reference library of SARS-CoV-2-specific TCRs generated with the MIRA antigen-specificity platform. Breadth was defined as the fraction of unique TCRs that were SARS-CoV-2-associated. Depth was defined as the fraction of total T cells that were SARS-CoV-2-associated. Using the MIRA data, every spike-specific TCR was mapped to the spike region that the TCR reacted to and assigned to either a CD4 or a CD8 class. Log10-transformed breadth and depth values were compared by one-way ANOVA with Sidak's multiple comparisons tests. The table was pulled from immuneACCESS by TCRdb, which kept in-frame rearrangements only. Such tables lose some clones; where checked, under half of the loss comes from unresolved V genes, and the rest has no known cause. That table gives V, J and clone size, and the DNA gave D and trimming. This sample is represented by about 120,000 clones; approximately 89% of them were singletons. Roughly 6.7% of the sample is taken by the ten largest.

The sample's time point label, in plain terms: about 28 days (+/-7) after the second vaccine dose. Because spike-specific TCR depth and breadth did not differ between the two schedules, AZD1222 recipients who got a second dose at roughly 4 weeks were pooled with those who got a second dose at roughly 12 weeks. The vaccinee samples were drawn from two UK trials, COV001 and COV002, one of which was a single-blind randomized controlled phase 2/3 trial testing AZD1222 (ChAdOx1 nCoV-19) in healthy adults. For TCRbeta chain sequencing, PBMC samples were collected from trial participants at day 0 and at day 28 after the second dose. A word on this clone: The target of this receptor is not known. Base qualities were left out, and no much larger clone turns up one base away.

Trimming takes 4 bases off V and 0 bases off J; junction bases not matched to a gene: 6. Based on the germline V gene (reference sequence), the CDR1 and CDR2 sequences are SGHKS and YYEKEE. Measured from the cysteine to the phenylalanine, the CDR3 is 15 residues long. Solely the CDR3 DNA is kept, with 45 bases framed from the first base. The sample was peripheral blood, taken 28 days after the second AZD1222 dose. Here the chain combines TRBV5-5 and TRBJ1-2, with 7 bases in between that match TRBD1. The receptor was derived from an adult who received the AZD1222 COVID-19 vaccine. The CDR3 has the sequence CASSPQGYPNYGYTF. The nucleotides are TGTGCCAGCAGCCCACAGGGGTATCCTAACTATGGCTACACCTTC.